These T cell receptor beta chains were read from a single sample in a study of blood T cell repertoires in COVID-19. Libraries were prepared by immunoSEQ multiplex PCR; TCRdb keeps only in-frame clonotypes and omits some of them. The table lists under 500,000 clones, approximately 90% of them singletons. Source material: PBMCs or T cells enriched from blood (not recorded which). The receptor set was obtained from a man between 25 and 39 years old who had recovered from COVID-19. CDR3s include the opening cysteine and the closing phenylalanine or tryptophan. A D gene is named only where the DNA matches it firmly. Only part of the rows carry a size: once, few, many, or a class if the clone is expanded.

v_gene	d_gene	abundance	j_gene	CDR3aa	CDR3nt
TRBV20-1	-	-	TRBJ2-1	CSASRDSSYNEQFF	TGCAGTGCTAGTCGGGACTCCTCCTACAATGAGCAGTTCTTC
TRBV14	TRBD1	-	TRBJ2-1	CASSPTGGNEQFF	TGTGCCAGCAGCCCCACAGGGGGCAATGAGCAGTTCTTC
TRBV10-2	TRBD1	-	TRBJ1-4	CASSEVGTGAEKLFF	TGCGCCAGCAGTGAAGTCGGGACAGGGGCTGAAAAACTGTTTTTT
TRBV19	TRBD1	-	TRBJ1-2	CASSMGQGNYGYTF	TGTGCCAGTAGTATGGGACAGGGGAACTATGGCTACACCTTC
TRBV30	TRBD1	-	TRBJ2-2	CAWSPGTGTTGELFF	TGTGCCTGGAGTCCCGGGACAGGGACCACCGGGGAGCTGTTTTTT
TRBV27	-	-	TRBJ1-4	CASTTGTLRNIGKLFF	TGTGCCAGCACAACCGGGACACTCAGAAACATTGGAAAACTGTTTTTT
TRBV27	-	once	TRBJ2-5	CASRLAGLNQETQYF	TGTGCCAGCAGACTGGCAGGGCTCAACCAAGAGACCCAGTACTTC
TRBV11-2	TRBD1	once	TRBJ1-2	CASSGTRGQGVGYTF	TGTGCCAGCAGCGGAACAAGGGGACAGGGTGTGGGCTACACCTTC
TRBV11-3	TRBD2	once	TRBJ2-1	CASSLAGSSGGNEQFF	TGTGCCAGCAGCTTAGCCGGGAGCAGCGGGGGGAATGAGCAGTTCTTC
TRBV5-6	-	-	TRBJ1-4	CVSSLQGATNEKLFF	TGTGTCAGCAGCTTGCAAGGGGCAACTAATGAAAAACTGTTTTTT
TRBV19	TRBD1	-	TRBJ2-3	CASSPGQGIDTQYF	TGTGCCAGTAGCCCGGGACAGGGGATAGATACGCAGTATTTT
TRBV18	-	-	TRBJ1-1	CASSPRFTQRQNTEAFF	TGTGCCAGCTCACCACGGTTCACACAGAGACAGAACACTGAAGCTTTCTTT
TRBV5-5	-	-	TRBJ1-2	CASSLSMNYGYTF	TGTGCCAGCAGCTTGTCTATGAACTATGGCTACACCTTC
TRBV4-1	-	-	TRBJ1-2	CASSAQAGNGYTF	TGCGCCAGCAGCGCCCAGGCAGGTAATGGCTACACCTTC
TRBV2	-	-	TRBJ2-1	CASRSSGVLGNEQFF	TGTGCCAGCAGGTCCTCGGGGGTTCTTGGCAATGAGCAGTTCTTC
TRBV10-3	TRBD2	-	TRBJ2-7	CAISGGVLTSGTGEYEQYF	TGTGCCATCAGTGGAGGCGTCTTGACTAGCGGGACCGGAGAATACGAGCAGTACTTC
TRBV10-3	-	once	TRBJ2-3	CAISMDSRTDTQYF	TGTGCCATCAGTATGGACTCGCGGACAGATACGCAGTATTTT
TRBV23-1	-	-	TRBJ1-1	CASSQFTGYTEAFF	TGCGCCAGCAGTCAGTTTACAGGCTACACTGAAGCTTTCTTT
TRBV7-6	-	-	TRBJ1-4	CASSPRRSSTNEKLFF	TGTGCCAGCAGCCCGAGGCGGAGTTCAACTAATGAAAAACTGTTTTTT
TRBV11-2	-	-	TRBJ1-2	CASSPHTGQANYGYTF	TGTGCCAGCAGCCCCCACACAGGGCAGGCTAACTATGGCTACACCTTC
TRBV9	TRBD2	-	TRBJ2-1	CASSVAASGSRNEQFF	TGTGCCAGCAGCGTAGCGGCTAGCGGGAGTCGTAATGAGCAGTTCTTC
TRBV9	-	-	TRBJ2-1	CASSVAGGSREQFF	TGTGCCAGCAGCGTAGCTGGGGGGAGTCGGGAGCAGTTCTTC
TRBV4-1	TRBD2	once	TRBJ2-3	CASSQKTSGFGADTQYF	TGCGCCAGCAGCCAGAAGACTAGCGGGTTTGGGGCAGATACGCAGTATTTT
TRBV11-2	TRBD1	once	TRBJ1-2	CASSLGQGQGGYTF	TGTGCCAGCAGCTTAGGACAGGGCCAGGGTGGCTACACCTTC
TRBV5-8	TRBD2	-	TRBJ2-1	CASSLGGASGTDNEQFF	TGTGCCAGCAGCTTGGGAGGGGCTAGCGGGACGGACAATGAGCAGTTCTTC
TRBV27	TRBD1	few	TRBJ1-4	CASSLQPGTGREKLFF	TGTGCCAGCAGTCTACAACCCGGGACAGGGCGTGAAAAACTGTTTTTT
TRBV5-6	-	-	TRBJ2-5	CASSLYGEQETQYF	TGTGCCAGCAGCTTGTACGGGGAACAAGAGACCCAGTACTTC
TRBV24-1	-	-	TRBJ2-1	CATSDTDSRLFNEQFF	TGTGCCACCAGTGATACCGACAGCCGCCTTTTCAATGAGCAGTTCTTC
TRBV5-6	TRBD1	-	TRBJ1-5	CASSLMGQGAFQPQHF	TGTGCCAGCAGCCTAATGGGACAGGGGGCTTTTCAGCCCCAGCATTTT
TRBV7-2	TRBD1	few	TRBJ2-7	CASSAGTGNYEQYF	TGTGCCAGCAGCGCTGGGACAGGGAACTACGAGCAGTACTTC
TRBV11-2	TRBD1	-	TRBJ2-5	CASSPGQGGETQYF	TGTGCCAGCAGCCCTGGACAGGGGGGTGAGACCCAGTACTTC
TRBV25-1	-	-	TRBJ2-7	CASSQSTYEQYF	TGTGCCAGCAGTCAATCTACCTACGAGCAGTACTTC
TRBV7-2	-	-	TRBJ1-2	CASSLDSAPGHYGYTF	TGTGCCAGCAGCTTAGACTCGGCTCCAGGCCACTATGGCTACACCTTC
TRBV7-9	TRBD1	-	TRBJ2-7	CASSLTGTDLYEQYF	TGTGCCAGCAGCTTGACCGGGACAGACCTCTACGAGCAGTACTTC
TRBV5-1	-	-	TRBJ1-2	CASSLAAATYGYTF	TGCGCCAGCAGCTTGGCAGCAGCGACCTATGGCTACACCTTC
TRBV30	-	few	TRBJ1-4	CAWSVLGRNEKLFF	TGTGCCTGGAGTGTACTAGGCAGAAATGAAAAACTGTTTTTT
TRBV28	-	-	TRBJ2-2	CASIWGGHANTGELFF	TGTGCCAGCATCTGGGGGGGACACGCGAACACCGGGGAGCTGTTTTTT
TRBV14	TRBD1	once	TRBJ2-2	CASSQFATGYTGELFF	TGTGCCAGCAGCCAATTCGCGACAGGGTACACCGGGGAGCTGTTTTTT
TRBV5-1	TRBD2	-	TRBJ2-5	CASSIGGTTQETQYF	TGCGCCAGCAGCATTGGCGGGACTACCCAAGAGACCCAGTACTTC
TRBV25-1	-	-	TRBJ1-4	CASKGRGVGKLFF	TGTGCCAGCAAGGGACGGGGGGTAGGAAAACTGTTTTTT
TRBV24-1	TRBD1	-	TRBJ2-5	CATSDRQGTGETQYF	TGTGCCACCAGTGACAGACAGGGGACGGGGGAGACCCAGTACTTC
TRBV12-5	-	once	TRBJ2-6	CASGADTALGANVLTF	TGTGCTAGTGGAGCCGACACTGCCCTGGGGGCCAACGTCCTGACTTTC
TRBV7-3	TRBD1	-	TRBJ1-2	CASSPTGGYGYTF	TGTGCCAGCAGCCCAACAGGGGGCTATGGCTACACCTTC
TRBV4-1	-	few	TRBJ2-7	CASSQDRGRWEQYF	TGCGCCAGCAGCCAAGATAGGGGTCGATGGGAGCAGTACTTC
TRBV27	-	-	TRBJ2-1	CASRAPGGNEQFF	TGTGCCAGCAGGGCACCAGGTGGCAATGAGCAGTTCTTC
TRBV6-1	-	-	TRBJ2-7	CASSEIVGGPYEQYF	TGTGCCAGCAGTGAAATCGTGGGCGGGCCCTACGAGCAGTACTTC
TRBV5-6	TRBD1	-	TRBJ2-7	CASSLAGQGYPYEQYF	TGTGCCAGCAGCTTGGCGGGACAGGGGTATCCCTACGAGCAGTACTTC
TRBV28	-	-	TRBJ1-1	CATSSSTEAFF	TGTGCCACCAGTTCCTCCACTGAAGCTTTCTTT
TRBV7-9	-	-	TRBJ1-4	CASSSPTGVSEKLFF	TGTGCCAGCAGCTCCCCAACAGGAGTGTCTGAAAAACTGTTTTTT
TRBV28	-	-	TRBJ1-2	CASSDSAYGYTF	TGTGCCAGCAGTGACTCAGCTTATGGCTACACCTTC
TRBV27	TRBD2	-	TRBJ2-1	CASHSIAGFNNEQFF	TGTGCCAGCCACTCAATAGCGGGTTTTAACAATGAGCAGTTCTTC
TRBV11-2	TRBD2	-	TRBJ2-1	CASSPKGAGGINEQFF	TGTGCCAGCAGCCCCAAGGGGGCGGGAGGGATAAACGAGCAGTTCTTC
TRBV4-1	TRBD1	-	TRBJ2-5	CASSQVGNRGTETQYF	TGCGCCAGCAGCCAAGTGGGCAACAGGGGTACAGAGACCCAGTACTTC